These 20 T cell receptor beta chains originate from one sample sequenced in a study of blood T cells in healthy people across ages. A second PCR, run for roughly 6 to 11 cycles, used a sample-barcoded 5' primer plus a J-beta primer mix. A single record per CDR3 protein comes from TCRdb applying MiXCR to the 5' RACE reads. This repertoire shows fewer than 900,000 distinct CDR3 sequences, more than 40% found once; its top ten account for under 25%. Material for sequencing was blood. The receptor set was obtained from a woman in her sixties or seventies in good health.

The V gene is TRBV20-1, the J gene TRBJ2-3; TRBD2 matches at 8 bases. V shed 0 bases, J shed 3 bases, and the junction held 2 bases outside the gene matches. This CDR3 contains 14 residues. Germline V lookup: CDR1 DFQATT, CDR2 SNEGSKA (reference sequence). The CDR3 DNA sequence: TGCAGTGCTAGAGACGGGAGGGATACAGATACGCAGTATTTT. It yields the protein CSARDGRDTDTQYF.

This clonotype turned up a few times. V gene TRBV27 combines with J gene TRBJ1-2; 10 bases are a match to TRBD1. Germline values: CDR1 MNHEY, CDR2 SMNVEV (reference sequence). This CDR3 is built from 13 residues. V lost 7 bases to trimming and J lost 5 bases; unmatched junction nucleotides: 4. The CDR3 protein is CASKRTGGYGYTF. CDR3 bases: TGTGCCAGCAAGCGGACAGGGGGTTATGGCTACACCTTC.

This clonotype occurred a few times. The genes are TRBV5-1 and TRBJ2-7; 9 positions agree with TRBD2. The V gene's germline CDR1 is SGHRS and CDR2 YFSETQ. V lost 1 base and J lost 0; bases outside the gene matches: 5. This CDR3 has 16 residues. This CDR3 reads CASSLWTSDSSYEQYF. Here the CDR3 DNA reads TGCGCCAGCAGCTTGTGGACTAGCGATAGCTCCTACGAGCAGTACTTC.

The chain joins TRBV21-1 to TRBJ2-4; the table gives TRBD2 as D, unverified against the DNA. Near its end, the DNA agrees better with TRBJ2-7, so the J call may be wrong. TRBV21-1 has pseudogene status. CDR3 length: 19 residues. The CDR3 region has the DNA TGTGCCAGCAGCAAAGGGGGGACTGGACTAGCGGGGGGCGCCTACGAGCAGTACTTC. It translates to CASSKGGTGLAGGAYEQYF.

The V and J genes are TRBV28 and TRBJ2-5, with 7 bases matching TRBD1. The DNA end is a closer match to TRBJ2-7, so the J assignment may be wrong. CDR1 is MDHEN, CDR2 SYDVKM, per germline. CDR3 size: 15 residues. The CDR3 reads CASSLLNRGVYEQYF. The CDR3 coding sequence is TGTGCCAGCAGTTTGTTAAACAGGGGCGTCTACGAGCAGTACTTC.

This clonotype was observed once. At one boundary the junction diverges from the germline segment, which might be a read error. The V call is TRBV5-1, the J call TRBJ2-2; D perhaps matches TRBD1 (5 bases). The CDR3 is 14 residues long. The germline V gene encodes CDR1 SGHRS and CDR2 YFSETQ. The CDR3: CANSLAQVTGELFF. DNA of the CDR3: TGCGCCAACAGCTTGGCACAGGTGACCGGGGAGCTGTTTTTT.

This chain uses TRBV5-1 with TRBJ2-1, with TRBD1 identical over 11 bases. This CDR3 spans 17 amino acids. Trimming took 4 bases from V and 2 from J; bases not matched to a gene: 8. The V gene's germline CDR1 is SGHRS and CDR2 YFSETQ. CDR3 amino acids: CASSHRDRGSTYNEQFF. The CDR3, as DNA: TGCGCCAGCAGCCACCGGGACAGGGGGTCGACCTACAATGAGCAGTTCTTC.

The chain links TRBV20-1 to TRBJ2-7; 8 nucleotides agree with TRBD2. V was pared by 3 bases and J by 0 bases, with 10 bases of the junction left unmatched. Per the germline V gene, CDR1 is DFQATT and CDR2 is SNEGSKA (reference sequence). The CDR3 runs 16 residues. The CDR3 here is CSARLPLAGGSYEQYF. The CDR3 nucleotides are TGCAGTGCTAGGCTTCCCCTTGCGGGAGGCTCCTACGAGCAGTACTTC.

This clonotype was detected only a few times. The J gene is TRBJ2-1, the V gene TRBV6-5; 7 bases agree with TRBD2. J gave up 9 bases and V 4 bases, and 3 bases lay outside the gene matches. The CDR3 sequence is 12 residues long. CDR1 MNHEY and CDR2 SVGAGI come from the germline V gene. In nucleotides, the CDR3 is TGTGCCAGCAGTTGGGAGGGGACTGAGCAGTTCTTC. Its translation: CASSWEGTEQFF.

The chain employs TRBV11-3 and TRBJ2-3; D may be TRBD1 (6 bases). CDR3 length equals 15 residues. Germline CDR1 is SGHNT and CDR2 is YENEEA. V was cut by 2 bases and J by 1 base, with 10 bases left in between. In DNA form, the CDR3 reads TGTGCCAGCAGCTTAACGGACAGTGGCACAGATACGCAGTATTTT. Its protein product is CASSLTDSGTDTQYF.

The genes are TRBV11-2 and TRBJ2-5, with no clear D. Germline V gene data show CDR1 as SGHAT and CDR2 as FQNNGV. This CDR3 comprises 15 residues. Trimming removed 4 bases from V and 4 bases from J, with 16 bases in between. The DNA for the CDR3 is TGTGCCAGCAGCTCCGACTCGGGTGGGCGAGAGACCCAGTACTTC. Amino acids: CASSSDSGGRETQYF.

The gene calls are TRBV11-2 and TRBJ2-4, with D unclear. Between the trimmed V and J ends, which lost 3 bases and 0 bases, there was a span of 18 bases. CDR1 and CDR2 from the germline V gene are SGHAT and FQNNGV. CDR3 size: 18 residues. As DNA, the CDR3 is TGTGCCAGCAGCTTCCCAGATTACACCACAAAAGCCAAAAACATTCAGTACTTC. Translating it yields CASSFPDYTTKAKNIQYF.

The V and J genes are TRBV20-1 and TRBJ2-1; perhaps TRBD2 as D (6 bases). The CDR3 spans 14 residues. Germline V CDR1 and CDR2: DFQATT, SNEGSKA (reference sequence). V was cut by 3 bases and J by 0 bases, with 9 bases left in between. Here the CDR3 reads CSARDGSSYNEQFF. DNA of the CDR3: TGCAGTGCTAGGGACGGGAGCTCCTACAATGAGCAGTTCTTC.

This clonotype was found a few times. CDR3 residues: CASSPYRVTTDTQYF. CDR3 in DNA: TGTGCCAGCAGTCCCTACAGGGTTACCACAGATACGCAGTATTTT. V is TRBV25-1 and J is TRBJ2-3, with D perhaps matching TRBD1 (6 bases). Germline values: CDR1 MGHDK, CDR2 SYGVNS. CDR3 length equals 15 residues. Trimming cost V 5 bases and J 2 bases, with 14 bases left between them.

The chain employs TRBV18 and TRBJ2-4; 7 nucleotides align to TRBD1. The end of the DNA is better explained by TRBJ2-7, so the J call may be wrong. CDR1 and CDR2 from the germline V gene are KGHSH and LQKENI. The CDR3 is 13 residues long. The CDR3 sequence: CASSQGARYEQYF. CDR3 nucleotides: TGTGCCAGCTCACAGGGGGCGCGCTACGAGCAGTACTTC.

In this sample, this clonotype turned up a few times. The genes are TRBV21-1 and TRBJ2-4; the D call of TRBD2 is as the table states it, not checked on the DNA. TRBV21-1 is reported as a pseudogene. The CDR3 consists of 14 residues. The CDR3 DNA reads TGTGCCAGAACAACGGGGGGCCCTAAGCATGGGCAGTACTTC. This codes for CARTTGGPKHGQYF.

This sequence joins TRBV3-1 and TRBJ2-7; D perhaps matches TRBD2 (6 bases). V was clipped by 0 bases and J by 0 bases, with 12 bases between them. Germline V CDR1 and CDR2: LGHDT, YNNKEL (reference sequence). This CDR3 spans 16 amino acids. The CDR3: CASSQDPSGLSYEQYF. The CDR3, as DNA: TGTGCCAGCAGCCAAGATCCCAGCGGGCTCTCCTACGAGCAGTACTTC.

J is TRBJ2-3 and V is TRBV20-1, with unresolved D. Between the trimmed V and J ends, which lost 6 bases and 5 bases, there was a span of 18 bases. The CDR3 is made up of 14 amino acids. CDR1 is DFQATT, CDR2 SNEGSKA, per germline (reference sequence). DNA of the CDR3: TGCAGTGCCGTAGACCCCGAGAGAGGAGATACGCAGTATTTT. Its protein product is CSAVDPERGDTQYF.

The chain has TRBV20-1 and TRBJ2-5, with TRBD2 matching 14 bases. The J call may be incorrect, as the DNA end agrees better with TRBJ2-7. The V gene's germline CDR1 is DFQATT and CDR2 SNEGSKA (reference sequence). The CDR3 covers 13 residues. CDR3 DNA: TGCAGTGCTGGGACTAGCGGGGGCTACGAGCAGTACTTC. Translation gives CSAGTSGGYEQYF.

This clonotype showed up just a few times. CDR3 coding DNA: TGTGCCAGCAGCCCCAGCCCCGAGACCCAGTACTTC. Translated: CASSPSPETQYF. The chain uses TRBV7-2 and TRBJ2-5, with no clear D. The ends were cut back, 5 bases at V and 5 bases at J, with 9 bases in the middle. Germline V gene data show CDR1 as SGHTA and CDR2 as FQGNSA. CDR3 length: 12 residues.